This is a list of T cell receptor beta chains from one sample in a study of shared clonotypes between healthy human individuals. TCRdb's table, derived via immunoSEQ multiplex PCR, lists solely in-frame clones and lacks some. Of 150,000 to 200,000 clones listed, just under 95% are singletons. The sample comprised naive CD4+ T cells sorted from blood. The origin of the receptors is a woman under 40 in good health. The CDR3 runs from the conserved cysteine through the conserved F or W. Each record gives: D gene, V gene, clone size, J gene, CDR3 DNA, CDR3 protein. A D gene is named only where the DNA matches it firmly. Size values are once, few and many counts, or a class for expanded clones, and some rows have none.

D: TRBD1
V: TRBV28
size: .
J: TRBJ2-7
DNA: TGTGCCAGCAGCTACACCGGGACAGGGGCCTACGAGCAGTACTTC
CDR3: CASSYTGTGAYEQYF

D: TRBD2
V: TRBV4-2
size: .
J: TRBJ2-6
DNA: TGTGCCAGCAGCCAGGGCACTAGCGGATACTCTGGGGCCAACGTCCTGACTTTC
CDR3: CASSQGTSGYSGANVLTF

D: .
V: TRBV5-1
size: .
J: TRBJ1-1
DNA: TGCGCCAGCAGCATGGGACCGGAGAACACTGAAGCTTTCTTT
CDR3: CASSMGPENTEAFF

D: TRBD1
V: TRBV27
size: .
J: TRBJ2-1
DNA: TGTGCCAGCAGTTTGGGTAGGGGGCGGTCCAATGAGCAGTTCTTC
CDR3: CASSLGRGRSNEQFF

D: .
V: TRBV27
size: .
J: TRBJ2-2
DNA: TGTGCCAGCAGTGGCCGTAGGTTTTCCGGGGAGCTGTTTTTT
CDR3: CASSGRRFSGELFF

D: TRBD1
V: TRBV27
size: .
J: TRBJ1-2
DNA: TGTGCCAGCAGTTGGGGACAGGGGCACTATGGCTACACCTTC
CDR3: CASSWGQGHYGYTF

D: TRBD1
V: TRBV19
size: .
J: TRBJ2-7
DNA: TGTGCCAGTAGTATACCCGGGACAGGGAATTACGAGCAGTACTTC
CDR3: CASSIPGTGNYEQYF

D: TRBD1
V: TRBV30
size: .
J: TRBJ1-2
DNA: TGTGCCTGGGAGCCGGGACAGGGGTTAATTGGTTATGGCTACACCTTC
CDR3: CAWEPGQGLIGYGYTF

D: .
V: TRBV4-1
size: .
J: TRBJ1-5
DNA: TGCGCCAGCAGCCAAGTAGCAGGGCGGGTTAGCAATCAGCCCCAGCATTTT
CDR3: CASSQVAGRVSNQPQHF

D: .
V: TRBV28
size: .
J: TRBJ2-7
DNA: TGTGCCAGCAGTTCGAGGTACGAGCAGTACTTC
CDR3: CASSSRYEQYF

D: TRBD1
V: TRBV5-1
size: .
J: TRBJ2-7
DNA: TGCGCCAGCAGCGTAAACAGGGGGAACTCCTACGAGCAGTACTTC
CDR3: CASSVNRGNSYEQYF

D: .
V: TRBV19
size: .
J: TRBJ2-7
DNA: TGTGCCAGTAGTCCGCGGCCCTCCGGGGTATACGAGCAGTACTTC
CDR3: CASSPRPSGVYEQYF

D: TRBD1
V: TRBV28
size: .
J: TRBJ2-7
DNA: TGTGCCAGCAGCCGACAGGGGCTTTCCTACGAGCAGTACTTC
CDR3: CASSRQGLSYEQYF

D: .
V: TRBV6-5
size: .
J: TRBJ2-7
DNA: TGTGCCAGCAGTTACGGGGCGGAGGACTACGAGCAGTACTTC
CDR3: CASSYGAEDYEQYF

D: .
V: TRBV28
size: .
J: TRBJ1-5
DNA: TGTGCCAGCAGTTTATTTCCCCAGCATTTT
CDR3: CASSLFPQHF

D: .
V: TRBV19
size: .
J: TRBJ1-1
DNA: TGTGCCAGTAGTGGCAGACAGGTAACTGAAGCTTTCTTT
CDR3: CASSGRQVTEAFF

D: TRBD1
V: TRBV5-1
size: .
J: TRBJ2-7
DNA: TGCGCCAGCGGGACCCGGGACAGTACCTACGAGCAGTACTTC
CDR3: CASGTRDSTYEQYF

D: .
V: TRBV9
size: .
J: TRBJ1-1
DNA: TGTGCCAGCAGCCCCGGGACACCTAACACTGAAGCTTTCTTT
CDR3: CASSPGTPNTEAFF

D: .
V: TRBV4-1
size: .
J: TRBJ1-6
DNA: TGCGCCAGCACGAAGCATCCGGGGGAGACTAATTCACCCCTCCACTTT
CDR3: CASTKHPGETNSPLHF

D: TRBD1
V: TRBV18
size: once
J: TRBJ1-1
DNA: TGTGCCAGCTCACCACAGTCGGAACAGGGGACTGAAGCTTTCTTT
CDR3: CASSPQSEQGTEAFF

D: .
V: TRBV18
size: .
J: TRBJ1-2
DNA: TGTGCCAGCTCACCACCAGGGACGGACACGGCCTACACCTTC
CDR3: CASSPPGTDTAYTF

D: .
V: TRBV19
size: .
J: TRBJ1-2
DNA: TGTGCCAGTAGTATCAGTGGGTACAGGGGCTACACCTTC
CDR3: CASSISGYRGYTF

D: .
V: TRBV28
size: once
J: TRBJ2-6
DNA: TGTGCCAGCAGTTTACGATCTGGGGCCAACGTCCTGACTTTC
CDR3: CASSLRSGANVLTF

D: TRBD2
V: TRBV2
size: few
J: TRBJ2-7
DNA: TGTGCCAGCGTCGGACTAGCGGGAAGGTACGAGCAGTACTTC
CDR3: CASVGLAGRYEQYF

D: TRBD2
V: TRBV2
size: once
J: TRBJ2-5
DNA: TGTGCCAGCAGGAAACAGGGACTAGTCATCGGGCAGTACTTC
CDR3: CASRKQGLVIGQYF

D: .
V: TRBV28
size: .
J: TRBJ1-5
DNA: TGTGCCAGCAGGGAGATTCAGGGCGGCAATCAGCCCCAGCATTTT
CDR3: CASREIQGGNQPQHF

D: .
V: TRBV7-9
size: .
J: TRBJ2-5
DNA: TGTGCCAGCAGCCAAGGTGACTTGAAGACCCAGTACTTC
CDR3: CASSQGDLKTQYF

D: .
V: TRBV28
size: .
J: TRBJ2-2
DNA: TGTGCCAGCAGCTTTGGACAGACGAACACCGGGGAGCTGTTTTTT
CDR3: CASSFGQTNTGELFF

D: .
V: TRBV12-2
size: .
J: TRBJ2-7
DNA: TGTGCAAGTCGCTATAACGAAAGGGAGTCCTACGAGCAGTACTTC
CDR3: CASRYNERESYEQYF

D: TRBD1
V: TRBV29-1
size: .
J: TRBJ1-1
DNA: TGCAGCGTTGATCCGGGACAGGGTACTGAAGCTTTCTTT
CDR3: CSVDPGQGTEAFF

D: .
V: TRBV6-1
size: .
J: TRBJ2-7
DNA: TGTGCCAGCAGTGAACAGGGACCCCTCGAGCAGTACTTC
CDR3: CASSEQGPLEQYF

D: .
V: TRBV18
size: once
J: TRBJ2-7
DNA: TGTGCCAGCTCCCCAGGGACGTTTTCCTACGAGCAGTACTTC
CDR3: CASSPGTFSYEQYF

D: .
V: TRBV10-2
size: .
J: TRBJ1-5
DNA: TGCGCCAGCAGTGGCGGGGGGGCGGGCAATCAGCCCCAGCATTTT
CDR3: CASSGGGAGNQPQHF

D: .
V: TRBV30
size: .
J: TRBJ2-7
DNA: TGTGCCTGGAGTACAGGATACGAGCAGTACTTC
CDR3: CAWSTGYEQYF

D: TRBD2
V: TRBV5-1
size: .
J: TRBJ2-7
DNA: TGCGCCAGCAGAGCGGGATCCTACGAGCAGTACTTC
CDR3: CASRAGSYEQYF

D: .
V: TRBV19
size: .
J: TRBJ2-7
DNA: TGTGCCAGTAGTATGGGGGCAGGGGTGTCCTACGAGCAGTACTTC
CDR3: CASSMGAGVSYEQYF

D: .
V: TRBV5-1
size: few
J: TRBJ1-3
DNA: TGCGCCAGCAGCCGTGACCGTAGCTCTGGAAACACCATATATTTT
CDR3: CASSRDRSSGNTIYF

D: TRBD1
V: TRBV7-9
size: .
J: TRBJ2-7
DNA: TGTGCCAGCAGCTTGGCACGGACAGGGGCCGCCGAGCAGTACTTC
CDR3: CASSLARTGAAEQYF

D: TRBD1
V: TRBV28
size: .
J: TRBJ2-4
DNA: TGTGCCAGCAGACAGGGACAGATGGGAAACATTCAGTACTTC
CDR3: CASRQGQMGNIQYF

D: TRBD2
V: TRBV5-1
size: .
J: TRBJ2-7
DNA: TGCGCCAGCAGCTTGGGTCCTAGCGGGAGTAACTACGAGCAGTACTTC
CDR3: CASSLGPSGSNYEQYF

D: .
V: TRBV7-6
size: .
J: TRBJ1-1
DNA: TGTGCCAGCAGCTTGGTTGCGGTCTTAAACACTGAAGCTTTCTTT
CDR3: CASSLVAVLNTEAFF

D: .
V: TRBV29-1
size: .
J: TRBJ2-6
DNA: TGCAGCGTCGCCGGGGGCTCTGGGGCCAACGTCCTGACTTTC
CDR3: CSVAGGSGANVLTF

D: .
V: TRBV15
size: .
J: TRBJ1-4
DNA: TGTGCCACCAGCAAGATTCCCCCCAGGGATCCAAATGAAAAACTGTTTTTT
CDR3: CATSKIPPRDPNEKLFF

D: .
V: TRBV2
size: .
J: TRBJ2-3
DNA: TGTGCCAGCAGGGACCGGGACATACTCACAGATACGCAGTATTTT
CDR3: CASRDRDILTDTQYF

D: .
V: TRBV6-1
size: .
J: TRBJ1-4
DNA: TGTGCCAGCAGTGAGTACAAAAATGAAAAACTGTTTTTT
CDR3: CASSEYKNEKLFF

D: .
V: TRBV10-1
size: .
J: TRBJ2-7
DNA: TGCGCCAGCAGCACCTCCGGGGGCAACTACGAGCAGTACTTC
CDR3: CASSTSGGNYEQYF

D: .
V: TRBV10-3
size: .
J: TRBJ2-6
DNA: TGTGCCATCAGACAAGCCTCTGGGGCCAACGTCCTGACTTTC
CDR3: CAIRQASGANVLTF

D: .
V: TRBV4-1
size: .
J: TRBJ1-2
DNA: TGCGCCAGCAGCCAGAACAGGGAGACCTATGGCTACACCTTC
CDR3: CASSQNRETYGYTF

D: .
V: TRBV19
size: .
J: TRBJ1-2
DNA: TGTGCCAGTAGCCTAGGGACAACCGATGGCTACACCTTC
CDR3: CASSLGTTDGYTF

D: TRBD1
V: TRBV5-1
size: .
J: TRBJ2-7
DNA: TGCGCCAGCAGCTCGGGACAGAACTACGAGCAGTACTTC
CDR3: CASSSGQNYEQYF

D: TRBD1
V: TRBV5-1
size: once
J: TRBJ1-1
DNA: TGCGCCAGCAGCCGAGCCGACAGGGCCGCTGAAGCTTTCTTT
CDR3: CASSRADRAAEAFF

D: .
V: TRBV28
size: once
J: TRBJ1-1
DNA: TGTGCCAGCAGTGGACAAGGGAGGTTTTTTGAAGCTTTCTTT
CDR3: CASSGQGRFFEAFF

D: .
V: TRBV2
size: .
J: TRBJ1-5
DNA: TGTGCCAGCAGTGAAAATTATAGCAATCAGCCCCAGCATTTT
CDR3: CASSENYSNQPQHF

D: TRBD1
V: TRBV9
size: .
J: TRBJ1-5
DNA: TGTGCCAGCAGCGCCGGGACAGGGAGGCTGGGGAGCAATCAGCCCCAGCATTTT
CDR3: CASSAGTGRLGSNQPQHF

D: .
V: TRBV5-1
size: .
J: TRBJ1-1
DNA: TGCGCCAGCAGCTTTCCCGGTACGAACACTGAAGCTTTCTTT
CDR3: CASSFPGTNTEAFF

D: .
V: TRBV4-1
size: .
J: TRBJ1-1
DNA: TGCGCCAGCAGCCAACAGGCACTCACTGAAGCTTTCTTT
CDR3: CASSQQALTEAFF

D: .
V: TRBV18
size: .
J: TRBJ2-1
DNA: TGTGCCAGCTCACGGACGCCCGGGACAGGTTACAGCGGGGACCTGTTCTTC
CDR3: CASSRTPGTGYSGDLFF

D: .
V: TRBV28
size: .
J: TRBJ1-1
DNA: TGTGCCAGCAGTCCGGGAGGACCGAGCACTGAAGCTTTCTTT
CDR3: CASSPGGPSTEAFF

D: .
V: TRBV28
size: .
J: TRBJ2-1
DNA: TGTGCCAGCAGTTCTTTTGCAGGGAAGCAGTTCTTC
CDR3: CASSSFAGKQFF

D: TRBD1
V: TRBV28
size: .
J: TRBJ1-5
DNA: TGTGCCAGCAGCCCCCCCGCCGGGACAGGGTATATGGTAGCCCAGCATTTT
CDR3: CASSPPAGTGYMVAQHF